This T cell receptor (beta chain) stems from a study of blood T cell repertoires in COVID-19. Across the whole study: The United States, Italy and Spain were the sources of the acute and convalescent COVID-19 samples. Sample material is recorded as cDNA or gDNA derived from T cells, B-cell-depleted T cells, or PBMCs.

Germline CDR1 SEHNR, CDR2 FQNEAQ (reference sequence). The CDR3 has 14 residues. Unmatched junction bases numbered 1, after V lost 0 bases and J lost 6 bases. How the authors handled the data: The assay estimated nucleated cells by amplifying reference gene primers. Data came from immunoSEQ multiplex PCR; TCRdb stores just in-frame clones and leaves some out. Clone size and V and J calls were adopted from that table, with D and trimming inferred from the DNA. Of a few hundred thousand clones in the sample, about 87% are singletons; the top ten hold about 10%. The V call is TRBV7-9, the J call TRBJ1-5; 8 bases are a match to TRBD1. This receptor was obtained from a woman in her 70s with COVID-19, enrolled during active disease. Sequences were obtained from peripheral blood. CDR3 sequence (DNA): TGTGCCAGCAGCTTAGCGGACAGGGCTCAGCCCCAGCATTTT. It is translated as CASSLADRAQPQHF. Combining the CDR3 with reference TRBV7-9 and TRBJ1-5 gives the whole variable domain DTGVSQNPRHKITKRGQNVTFRCDPISEHNRLYWYRQTLGQGPEFLTYFQNEAQLEKSRLLSDRFSAERPKGSFSTLEIQRTEQGDSAMYLCASSLADRAQPQHFGDGTRLSIL.